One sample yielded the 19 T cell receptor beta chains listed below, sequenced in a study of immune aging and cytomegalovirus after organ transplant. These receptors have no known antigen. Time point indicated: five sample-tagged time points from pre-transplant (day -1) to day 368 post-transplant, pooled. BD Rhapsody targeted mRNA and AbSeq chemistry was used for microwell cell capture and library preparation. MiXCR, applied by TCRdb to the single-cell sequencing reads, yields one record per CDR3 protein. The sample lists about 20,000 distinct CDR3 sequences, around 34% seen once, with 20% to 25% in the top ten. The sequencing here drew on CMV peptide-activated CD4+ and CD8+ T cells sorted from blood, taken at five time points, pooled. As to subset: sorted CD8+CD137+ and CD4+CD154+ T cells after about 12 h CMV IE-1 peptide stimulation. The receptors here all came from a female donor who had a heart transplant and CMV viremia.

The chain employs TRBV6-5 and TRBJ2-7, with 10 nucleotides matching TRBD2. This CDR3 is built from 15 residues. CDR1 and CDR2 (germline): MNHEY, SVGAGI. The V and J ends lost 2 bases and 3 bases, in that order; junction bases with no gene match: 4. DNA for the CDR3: TGTGCCAGCAGTTACGATGGGACTAGCGTCTACGAGCAGTACTTC. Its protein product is CASSYDGTSVYEQYF.

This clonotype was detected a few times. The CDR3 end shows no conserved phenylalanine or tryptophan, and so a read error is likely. CDR3 coding DNA: TGTGCCAGCAGTTCCGACAGATACGATGAGCAGTTCTCC. Amino acids: CASSSDRYDEQFS. The gene calls are TRBV2 and TRBJ2-1; perhaps TRBD1 as D (5 bases). V was clipped by 5 bases and J by 8 bases, with 13 bases between them. The CDR3 spans 13 residues. Germline V gene sequence: CDR1 SNHLY, CDR2 FYNNEI.

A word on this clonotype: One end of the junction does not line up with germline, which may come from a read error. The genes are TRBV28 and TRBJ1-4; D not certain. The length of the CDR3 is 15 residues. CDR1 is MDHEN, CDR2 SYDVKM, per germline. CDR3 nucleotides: TGTGCCAGCAGTCCCCGACCGGGGAAGGATGAAGAACTGTTTTTT. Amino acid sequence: CASSPRPGKDEELFF.

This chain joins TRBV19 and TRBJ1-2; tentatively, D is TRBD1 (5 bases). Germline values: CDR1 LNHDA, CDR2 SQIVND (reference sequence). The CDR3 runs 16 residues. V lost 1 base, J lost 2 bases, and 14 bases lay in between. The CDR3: CASSIVEGSGNYGYTF. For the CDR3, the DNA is TGTGCCAGTAGTATAGTGGAGGGGTCGGGGAACTATGGCTACACCTTC.

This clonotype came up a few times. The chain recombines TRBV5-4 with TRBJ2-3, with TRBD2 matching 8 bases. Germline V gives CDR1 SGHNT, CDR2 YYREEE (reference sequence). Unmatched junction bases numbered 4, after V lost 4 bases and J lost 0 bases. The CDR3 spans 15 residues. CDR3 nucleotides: TGTGCCAGCAGCGTTCGACTAGCGAGCACAGATACGCAGTATTTT. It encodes CASSVRLASTDTQYF.

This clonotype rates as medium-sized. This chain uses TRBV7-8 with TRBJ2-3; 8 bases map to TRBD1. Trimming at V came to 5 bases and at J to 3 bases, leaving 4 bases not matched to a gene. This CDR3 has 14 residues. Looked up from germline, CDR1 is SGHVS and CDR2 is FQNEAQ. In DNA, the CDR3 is TGTGCCAGCAGCCGGACAGGGATAACAGATACGCAGTATTTT. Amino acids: CASSRTGITDTQYF.

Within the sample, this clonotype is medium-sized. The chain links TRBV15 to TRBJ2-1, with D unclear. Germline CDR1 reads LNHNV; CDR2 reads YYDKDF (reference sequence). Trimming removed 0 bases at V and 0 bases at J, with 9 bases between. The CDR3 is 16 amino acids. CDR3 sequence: CATSREKASSYNEQFF. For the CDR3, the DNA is TGTGCCACCAGCAGAGAAAAAGCCTCCTCCTACAATGAGCAGTTCTTC.

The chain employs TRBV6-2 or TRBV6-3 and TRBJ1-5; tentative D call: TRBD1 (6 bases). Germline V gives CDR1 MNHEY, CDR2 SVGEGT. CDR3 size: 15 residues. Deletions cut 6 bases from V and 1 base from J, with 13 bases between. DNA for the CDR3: TGTGCCAGCAGCGTCAGGGGATTGAGCAATCAGCCCCAGCATTTT. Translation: CASSVRGLSNQPQHF.

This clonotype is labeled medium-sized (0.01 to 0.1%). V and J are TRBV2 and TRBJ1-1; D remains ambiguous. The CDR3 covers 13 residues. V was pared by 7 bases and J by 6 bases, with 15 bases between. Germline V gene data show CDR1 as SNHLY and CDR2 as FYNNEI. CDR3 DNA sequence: TGTGCCAGCAATAAGTTTGAGGGCGCTGAAGCTTTCTTT. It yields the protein CASNKFEGAEAFF.

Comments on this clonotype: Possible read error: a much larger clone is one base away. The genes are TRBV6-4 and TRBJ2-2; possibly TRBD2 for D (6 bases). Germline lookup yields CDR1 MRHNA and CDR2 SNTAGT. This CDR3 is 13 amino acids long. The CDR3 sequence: CASSETDTGGLFF. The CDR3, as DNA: TGTGCCAGCAGTGAGACAGACACCGGGGGGCTGTTTTTT.

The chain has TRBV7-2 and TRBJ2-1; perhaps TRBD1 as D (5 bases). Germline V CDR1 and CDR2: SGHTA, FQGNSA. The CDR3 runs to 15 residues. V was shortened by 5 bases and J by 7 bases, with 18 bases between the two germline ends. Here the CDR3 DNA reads TGTGCCAGCAGCCCAGGGCGAGGTCCCAGGAATGAGCAGTTCTTC. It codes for CASSPGRGPRNEQFF. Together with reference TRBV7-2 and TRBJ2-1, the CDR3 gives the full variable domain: GAGVSQSPSNKVTEKGKDVELRCDPISGHTALYWYRQSLGQGLEFLIYFQGNSAPDKSGLPSDRFSAERTGGSVSTLTIQRTQQEDSAVYLCASSPGRGPRNEQFFGPGTRLTVL.

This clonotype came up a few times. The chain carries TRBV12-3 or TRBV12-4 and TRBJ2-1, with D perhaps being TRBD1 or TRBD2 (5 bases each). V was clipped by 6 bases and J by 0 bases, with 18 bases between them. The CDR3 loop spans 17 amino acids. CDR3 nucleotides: TGTGCCAGCAGCCCATTCCCGGGGCCGAGCTCCTACAATGAGCAGTTCTTC. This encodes CASSPFPGPSSYNEQFF.

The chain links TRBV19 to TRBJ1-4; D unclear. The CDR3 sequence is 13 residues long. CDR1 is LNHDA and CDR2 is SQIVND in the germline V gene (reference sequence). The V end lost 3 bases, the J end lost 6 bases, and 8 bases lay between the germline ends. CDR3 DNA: TGTGCCAGTAGTATCAGGTTCTATGAAAAACTGTTTTTT. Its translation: CASSIRFYEKLFF.

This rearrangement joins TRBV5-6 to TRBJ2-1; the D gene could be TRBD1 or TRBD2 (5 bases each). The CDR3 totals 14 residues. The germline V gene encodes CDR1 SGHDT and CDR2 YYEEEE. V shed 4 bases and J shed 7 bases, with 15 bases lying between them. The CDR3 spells CASSIAGTANEQFF. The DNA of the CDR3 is TGTGCCAGCAGCATTGCCGGGACCGCTAATGAGCAGTTCTTC.

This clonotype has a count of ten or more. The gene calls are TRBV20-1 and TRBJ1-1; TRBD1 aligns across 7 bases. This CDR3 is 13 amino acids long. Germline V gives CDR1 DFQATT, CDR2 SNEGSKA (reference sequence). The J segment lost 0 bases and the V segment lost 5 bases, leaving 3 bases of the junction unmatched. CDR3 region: CSARQGVNTEAFF. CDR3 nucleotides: TGCAGTGCTCGACAGGGAGTGAACACTGAAGCTTTCTTT.

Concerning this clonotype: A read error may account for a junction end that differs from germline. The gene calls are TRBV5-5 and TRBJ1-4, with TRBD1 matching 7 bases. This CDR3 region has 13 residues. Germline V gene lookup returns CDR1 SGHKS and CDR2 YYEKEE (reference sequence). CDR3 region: CASGNRDSERLFF. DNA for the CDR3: TGTGCCAGCGGAAACCGGGACAGTGAGAGACTGTTCTTT.

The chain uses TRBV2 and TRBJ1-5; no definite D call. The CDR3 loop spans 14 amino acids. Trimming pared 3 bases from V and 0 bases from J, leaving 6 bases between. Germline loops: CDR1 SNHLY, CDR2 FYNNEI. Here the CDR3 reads CASSEVNSNQPQHF. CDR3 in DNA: TGTGCCAGCAGTGAGGTCAATAGCAATCAGCCCCAGCATTTT.

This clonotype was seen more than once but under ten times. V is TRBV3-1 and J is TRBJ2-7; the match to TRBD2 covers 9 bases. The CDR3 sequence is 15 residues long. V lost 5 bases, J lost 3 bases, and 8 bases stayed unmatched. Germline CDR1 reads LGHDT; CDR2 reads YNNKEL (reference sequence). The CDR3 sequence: CASSLQTSGSYEQYF. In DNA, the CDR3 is TGTGCCAGCAGCTTACAGACTAGCGGCAGCTACGAGCAGTACTTC.

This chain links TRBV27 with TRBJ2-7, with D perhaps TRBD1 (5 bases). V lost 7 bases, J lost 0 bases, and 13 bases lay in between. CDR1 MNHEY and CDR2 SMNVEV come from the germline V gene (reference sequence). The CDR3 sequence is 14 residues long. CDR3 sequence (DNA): TGTGCCAGCAAGCCACAGGAGCTCTCCTACGAGCAGTACTTC. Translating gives CASKPQELSYEQYF.